A single T cell receptor beta chain is shown here with its context. The CDR3 contains 14 residues. Germline-derived CDR1 and CDR2 are SGHNT and YYREEE (reference sequence). Trimming took off 1 base at V and 1 base at J, with 8 bases between the two ends. This sample is part of a study of T cell responses to AZD1222 COVID-19 vaccine. The method was immunoSEQ multiplex PCR; TCRdb's version includes in-frame clones alone and lacks a portion of them. The sample carries roughly 130,000 clones, about 82% recorded once. V usage is TRBV5-4 and J usage is TRBJ1-1, with D unresolved. The specimen was peripheral blood, collected on day 0 of AZD1222 vaccination. The source is an adult in good health. The CDR3: CASSLSQTNTEAFF. As DNA, the CDR3 is TGTGCCAGCAGCTTGTCCCAGACGAACACTGAAGCTTTCTTT.